This T cell receptor beta chain was captured by sequencing in a study of blood T cell repertoires in COVID-19. Study overall: Samples of COVID-19 (acute and convalescent) were obtained from the United States, Italy and Spain. In each case, the material was cDNA or gDNA derived from T cells, B-cell-depleted T cells, or PBMCs.

In the authors' workflow: The assay estimated nucleated cells by amplifying reference gene primers. Assay used: immunoSEQ multiplex PCR; TCRdb lists only in-frame clones, some missing. V and J calls and clone size are given by that table; D and trimming were obtained from the DNA. Of approximately 130,000 clones listed, around 78% were seen once; the top ten hold approximately 11%. Unmatched junction bases numbered 7, after V lost 3 bases and J lost 5 bases. CDR3 length equals 15 residues. Germline loops: CDR1 MGHRA, CDR2 YSYEKL. This clone was observed a handful of times. The sequenced sample was peripheral blood. This chain connects TRBV4-1 to TRBJ1-2; TRBD1 aligns across 9 bases. The clonotype originates from a human donor in a cohort sampled during active COVID-19. CDR3 sequence reads: CASSHGTGWGYGYTF. The CDR3 bases are TGCGCCAGCAGCCACGGGACAGGGTGGGGGTATGGCTACACCTTC.